The table lists the clone carrying this T cell receptor beta chain with a few counts. Data came from immunoSEQ multiplex PCR; TCRdb stores just in-frame clones and leaves some out. The data contain approximately 130,000 clones, approximately 88% of them singletons. These data originate in a study of control samples from healthy donors and cancer patients. Germline trimming cut 0 bases from V and 5 bases from J; bases unmatched to any gene: 6. Germline V lookup: CDR1 LNHNV, CDR2 YYDKDF (reference sequence). This CDR3 spans 16 amino acids. This chain links TRBV15 with TRBJ1-4; 7 nucleotides align to TRBD1. The specimen was blood. The TCR originated in a man aged 45-65 years in good health. The CDR3: CATSRDRDRANEKLFF. The CDR3, as DNA: TGTGCCACCAGCAGAGATCGAGACAGGGCGAATGAAAAACTGTTTTTT. Together with reference TRBV15 and TRBJ1-4, the CDR3 gives the full variable domain: DAMVIQNPRYQVTQFGKPVTLSCSQTLNHNVMYWYQQKSSQAPKLLFHYYDKDFNNEADTPDNFQSRRPNTSFCFLDIRSPGLGDTAMYLCATSRDRDRANEKLFFGSGTQLSVL.